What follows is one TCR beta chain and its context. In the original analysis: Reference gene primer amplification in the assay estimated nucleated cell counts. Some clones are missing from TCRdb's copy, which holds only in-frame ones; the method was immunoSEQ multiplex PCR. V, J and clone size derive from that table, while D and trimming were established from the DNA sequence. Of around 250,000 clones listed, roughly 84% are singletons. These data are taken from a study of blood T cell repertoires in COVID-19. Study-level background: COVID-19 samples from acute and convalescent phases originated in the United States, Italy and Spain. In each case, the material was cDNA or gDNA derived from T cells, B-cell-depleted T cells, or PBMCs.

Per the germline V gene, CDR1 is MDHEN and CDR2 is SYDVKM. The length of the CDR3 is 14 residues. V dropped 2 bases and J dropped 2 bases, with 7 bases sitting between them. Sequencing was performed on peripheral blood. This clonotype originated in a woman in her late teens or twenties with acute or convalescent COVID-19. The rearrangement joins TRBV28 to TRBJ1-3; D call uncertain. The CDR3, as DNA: TGTGCCAGCAGTTTACTCAGTGCTGGAAACACCATATATTTT. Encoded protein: CASSLLSAGNTIYF.